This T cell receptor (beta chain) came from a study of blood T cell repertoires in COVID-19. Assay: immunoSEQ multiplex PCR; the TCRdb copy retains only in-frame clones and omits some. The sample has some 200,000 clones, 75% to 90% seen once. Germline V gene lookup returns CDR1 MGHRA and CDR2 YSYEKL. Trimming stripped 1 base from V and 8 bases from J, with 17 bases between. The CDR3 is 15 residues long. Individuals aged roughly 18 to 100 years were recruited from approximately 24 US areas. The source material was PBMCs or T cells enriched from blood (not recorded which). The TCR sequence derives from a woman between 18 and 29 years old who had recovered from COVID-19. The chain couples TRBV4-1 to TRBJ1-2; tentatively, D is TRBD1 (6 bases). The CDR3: CASSQAEDRTRGYTF. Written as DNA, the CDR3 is TGCGCCAGCAGCCAAGCTGAGGACAGAACGAGGGGCTACACCTTC.